One and the same sample provided the 10 T cell receptor beta chains below, sequenced in a study of shared clonotypes between healthy human individuals. The assay was immunoSEQ multiplex PCR, and TCRdb's table has in-frame clones only and misses some. The table includes 2 million to 2.5 million clones, 93% detected once. Sequenced: naive CD4+ T cells from PBMCs. Subset given: CD45RA+ positively selected. Source of these receptors: a man between 18 and 35 years old in good health. Some clones in this sample may be carry-over from other donors' samples.

The table lists this clone with a few counts. The chain combines TRBV4-2 with TRBJ1-2; D is ambiguous. Germline CDR1 is LGHNA and CDR2 is YNFKEQ. This CDR3 comprises 16 residues. Trimming shortened V by 0 bases and J by 8 bases, and 19 bases separated the two germline ends. The CDR3 reads CASSQEGVISRLGYTF. For the CDR3, the DNA is TGTGCCAGCAGCCAAGAGGGCGTGATCTCAAGGTTGGGCTACACCTTC.

V usage is TRBV27 and J usage is TRBJ1-2; D is perhaps TRBD1 (5 bases). The CDR3 sequence is 12 residues long. The germline CDR1 and CDR2 sequences are MNHEY and SMNVEV (reference sequence). V gave up 6 bases and J gave up 7 bases, with 12 bases separating them. DNA of the CDR3: TGTGCCAGCAGACTCCCTGGGGGTGGCTACACCTTC. This translates into CASRLPGGGYTF.

The chain joins TRBV28 to TRBJ2-4; the D gene is possibly TRBD2 (6 bases). With 3 bases removed from V and 9 bases from J, the gap between germline ends came to 15 bases. This CDR3 has 14 amino acids. Germline V gives CDR1 MDHEN, CDR2 SYDVKM. The CDR3 sequence: CASSFNSGWGIQYF. CDR3 in DNA: TGTGCCAGCAGTTTTAATAGCGGTTGGGGCATTCAGTACTTC.

V usage is TRBV7-2 and J usage is TRBJ2-5; the D is unclear. Germline CDR1 SGHTA, CDR2 FQGNSA. The CDR3 runs to 13 residues. V lost 3 bases, J lost 1 base, and 6 bases lay in between. The CDR3 sequence: CASSFTLQETQYF. CDR3 nucleotide sequence: TGTGCCAGCAGCTTCACCCTCCAAGAGACCCAGTACTTC.

The J gene is TRBJ2-5, the V gene TRBV29-1, with 9 bases aligning to TRBD2. CDR1 and CDR2 from the germline V gene are SQVTM and ANQGSEA. V dropped 2 bases and J dropped 4; count of bases not matched to a gene: 5. This CDR3 spans 14 amino acids. As DNA, the CDR3 is TGCAGCGTTGAATGGCGGGAGGGCCGAGAGACCCAGTACTTC. This codes for CSVEWREGRETQYF.

CDR3 nucleotide sequence: TGTGCCAGCAGTTTAGGTAGCGGGAGGAGACCGACCGGGGAGCTGTTTTTT. This sequence encodes CASSLGSGRRPTGELFF. The chain links TRBV27 to TRBJ2-2, with 10 positions matching TRBD2. Germline V gives CDR1 MNHEY, CDR2 SMNVEV (reference sequence). The CDR3 spans 17 residues. V was pared by 2 bases and J by 5 bases, with 8 bases of the junction left unmatched.

The chain links TRBV2 to TRBJ2-7; D may be TRBD1 (7 bases). V was clipped by 8 bases and J by 7 bases, with 15 bases between them. This CDR3 is built from 12 residues. The germline gives CDR1 SNHLY, CDR2 FYNNEI. The CDR3 sequence is CASQQGGAEQYF. The CDR3 region has the DNA TGTGCCAGCCAGCAGGGGGGTGCAGAGCAGTACTTC.

The chain carries TRBV5-1 and TRBJ1-4, with a possible D match to TRBD1 (6 bases). The germline CDR1 and CDR2 sequences are SGHRS and YFSETQ. V was clipped by 2 bases and J by 8 bases, with 13 bases between them. CDR3 length equals 14 residues. The CDR3 sequence is CASSFGRGDEKLFF. CDR3 DNA sequence: TGCGCCAGCAGCTTCGGCAGGGGTGACGAAAAACTGTTTTTT. Combining the CDR3 with reference TRBV5-1 and TRBJ1-4 gives the whole variable domain KAGVTQTPRYLIKTRGQQVTLSCSPISGHRSVSWYQQTPGQGLQFLFEYFSETQRNKGNFPGRFSGRQFSNSRSEMNVSTLELGDSALYLCASSFGRGDEKLFFGSGTQLSVL.

On this clone itself: Other DNA sequences in the sample encode the same CDR3. The rearrangement links TRBV28 to TRBJ2-1; D is unresolved. Germline V gene sequence: CDR1 MDHEN, CDR2 SYDVKM. The CDR3 consists of 12 residues. The V and J ends lost 2 bases and 7 bases respectively, with 6 bases between them. The DNA of the CDR3 is TGTGCCAGCAGTTTACTGTCTAATGAGCAGTTCTTC. It yields the protein CASSLLSNEQFF.

This clone has just one count. The chain recombines TRBV28 with TRBJ2-1; TRBD2 matches 8 bases. V dropped 5 bases and J dropped 13; count of bases not matched to a gene: 19. CDR1 and CDR2 (germline): MDHEN, SYDVKM. There are 16 residues in the CDR3. The CDR3 here is CASSEGSWGGRTPQFF. The DNA for the CDR3 is TGTGCCAGCAGTGAGGGGTCCTGGGGCGGGAGGACCCCCCAGTTCTTC.